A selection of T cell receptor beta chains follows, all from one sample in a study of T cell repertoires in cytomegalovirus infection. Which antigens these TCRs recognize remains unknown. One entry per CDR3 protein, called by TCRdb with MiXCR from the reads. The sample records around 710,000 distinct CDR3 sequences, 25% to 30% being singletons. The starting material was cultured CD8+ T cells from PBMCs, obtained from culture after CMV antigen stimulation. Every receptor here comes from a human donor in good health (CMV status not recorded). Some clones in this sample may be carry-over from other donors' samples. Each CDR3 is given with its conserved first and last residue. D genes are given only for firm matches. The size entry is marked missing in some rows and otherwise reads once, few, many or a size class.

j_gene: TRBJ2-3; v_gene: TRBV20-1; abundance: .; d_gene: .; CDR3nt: TGCAGTGCTAGATGGGTTCCCCTAGAGCATGCAGATACGCAGTATTTT; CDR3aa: CSARWVPLEHADTQYF
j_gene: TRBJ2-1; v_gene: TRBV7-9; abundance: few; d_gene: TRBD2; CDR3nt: TGTGCCAGCAGCTTAGAGGGACTAGCGCTCTACAATGAGCAGTTCTTC; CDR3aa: CASSLEGLALYNEQFF
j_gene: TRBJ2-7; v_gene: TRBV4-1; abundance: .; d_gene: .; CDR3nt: TGCGCCAGCAGCCAACAGCACCTTGGGACCTACGAGCAGTACTTC; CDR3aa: CASSQQHLGTYEQYF
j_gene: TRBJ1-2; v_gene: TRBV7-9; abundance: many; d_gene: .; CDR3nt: TGTGCCAGCAGCCCCCGACAGGCCTCTAACTATGGCTACACCTTC; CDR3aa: CASSPRQASNYGYTF
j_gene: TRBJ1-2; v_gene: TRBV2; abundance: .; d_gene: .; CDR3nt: TGTGCCAGCAGTGAAGCAGGTACAGAAAGCTATGGCTACACCTTC; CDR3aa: CASSEAGTESYGYTF
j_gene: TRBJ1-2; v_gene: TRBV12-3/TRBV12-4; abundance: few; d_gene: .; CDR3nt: TGTGCCAGCAGTTTAGGGCCAGGGGATGGCTACACCTTC; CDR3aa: CASSLGPGDGYTF
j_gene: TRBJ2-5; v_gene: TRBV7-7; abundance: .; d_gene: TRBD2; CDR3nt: TGTGCTAGCAGCTTAGGCTCTGTACTCCTAGCGGGGTTCCAAGAGACCCAGTACTTC; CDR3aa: CASSLGSVLLAGFQETQYF
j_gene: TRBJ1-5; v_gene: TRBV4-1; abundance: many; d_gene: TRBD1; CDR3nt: TGCGCCAGCAGCCAAGTGATTCAGGGGGGCAATCAGCCCCAGCATTTT; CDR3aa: CASSQVIQGGNQPQHF
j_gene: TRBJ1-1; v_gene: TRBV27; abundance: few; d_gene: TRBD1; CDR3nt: TGTGCCAGCAGACTGACAGGGGTCACTACTGAAGCTTTCTTT; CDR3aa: CASRLTGVTTEAFF
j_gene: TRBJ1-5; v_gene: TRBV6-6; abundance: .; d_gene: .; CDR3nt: TGTGCCAGCAGCGACTCTCCAGTTCAGCCCCAGCATTTT; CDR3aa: CASSDSPVQPQHF